This T cell receptor (beta chain) was captured in a study of blood T cell repertoires in COVID-19. TCRdb's table, derived via immunoSEQ multiplex PCR, lists solely in-frame clones and lacks some. This sample has more than 95,000 clones, with over 60% found just once. V was trimmed by 0 bases and J by 3 bases, leaving 9 bases between them. From germline, CDR1 is MNHEY and CDR2 SVGAGI. The CDR3 sequence is 15 residues long. This sequence joins TRBV6-5 and TRBJ1-5, with D uncertain. Sample: peripheral blood. The sequence was collected from a man between 65 and 85 years old with acute or convalescent COVID-19. The CDR3 here is CASSYSSVYNQPQHF. CDR3 DNA sequence: TGTGCCAGCAGTTACTCCAGTGTGTACAATCAGCCCCAGCATTTT.